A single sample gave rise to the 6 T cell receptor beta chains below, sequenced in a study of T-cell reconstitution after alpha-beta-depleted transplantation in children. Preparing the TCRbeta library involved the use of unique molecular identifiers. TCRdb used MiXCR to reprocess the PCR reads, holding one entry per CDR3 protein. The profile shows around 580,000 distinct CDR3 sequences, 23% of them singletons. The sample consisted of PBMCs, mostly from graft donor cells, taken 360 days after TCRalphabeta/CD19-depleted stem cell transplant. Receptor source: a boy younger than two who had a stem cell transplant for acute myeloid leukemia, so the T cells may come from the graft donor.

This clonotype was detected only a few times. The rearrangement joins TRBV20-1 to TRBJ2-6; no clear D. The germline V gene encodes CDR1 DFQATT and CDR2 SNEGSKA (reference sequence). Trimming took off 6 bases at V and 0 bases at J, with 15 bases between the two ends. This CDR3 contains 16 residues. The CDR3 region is CSAPLLTNSGANVLTF. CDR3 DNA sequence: TGCAGTGCCCCACTCCTCACGAACTCTGGGGCCAACGTCCTGACTTTC.

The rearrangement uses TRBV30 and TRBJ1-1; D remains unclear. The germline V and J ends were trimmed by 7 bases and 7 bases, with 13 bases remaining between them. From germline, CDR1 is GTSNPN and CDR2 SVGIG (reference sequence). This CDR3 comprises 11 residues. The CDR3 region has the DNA TGTGCCTTAATGGGTGTGTATGAAGCTTTCTTT. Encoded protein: CALMGVYEAFF.

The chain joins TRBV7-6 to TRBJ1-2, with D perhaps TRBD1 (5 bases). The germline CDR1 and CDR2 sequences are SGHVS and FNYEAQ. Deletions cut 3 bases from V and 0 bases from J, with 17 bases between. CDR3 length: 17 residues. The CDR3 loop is CASSFGARDEANYGYTF. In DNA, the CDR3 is TGTGCCAGCAGCTTCGGGGCCCGGGACGAAGCTAACTATGGCTACACCTTC. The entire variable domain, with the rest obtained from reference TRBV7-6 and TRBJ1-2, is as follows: GAGVSQSPRYKVTKRGQDVALRCDPISGHVSLYWYRQALGQGPEFLTYFNYEAQQDKSGLPNDRFSAERPEGSISTLTIQRTEQRDSAMYRCASSFGARDEANYGYTFGSGTRLTVV.

DNA for the CDR3: TGTGCCAGCGTTTGGACTAGCCCCACAGATACGCAGTATTTT. Translation: CASVWTSPTDTQYF. This sequence joins TRBV7-2 and TRBJ2-3, with TRBD2 identical over 8 bases. Unmatched junction bases numbered 6, after V lost 8 bases and J lost 2 bases. CDR3 length: 14 amino acids. Germline lookup yields CDR1 SGHTA and CDR2 FQGNSA.

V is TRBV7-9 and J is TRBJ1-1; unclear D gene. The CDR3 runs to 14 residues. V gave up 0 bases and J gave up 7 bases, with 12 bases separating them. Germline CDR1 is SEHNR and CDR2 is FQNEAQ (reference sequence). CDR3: CASSLASSTDEAFF. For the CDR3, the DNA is TGTGCCAGCAGCTTAGCGTCAAGTACTGATGAAGCTTTCTTT. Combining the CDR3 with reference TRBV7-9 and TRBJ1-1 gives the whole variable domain DTGVSQNPRHKITKRGQNVTFRCDPISEHNRLYWYRQTLGQGPEFLTYFQNEAQLEKSRLLSDRFSAERPKGSFSTLEIQRTEQGDSAMYLCASSLASSTDEAFFGQGTRLTVV.

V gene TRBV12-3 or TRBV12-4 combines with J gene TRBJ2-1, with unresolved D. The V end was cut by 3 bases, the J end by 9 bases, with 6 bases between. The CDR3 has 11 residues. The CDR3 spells CASSFVGEQFF. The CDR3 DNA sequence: TGTGCCAGCAGTTTCGTAGGTGAGCAGTTCTTC.